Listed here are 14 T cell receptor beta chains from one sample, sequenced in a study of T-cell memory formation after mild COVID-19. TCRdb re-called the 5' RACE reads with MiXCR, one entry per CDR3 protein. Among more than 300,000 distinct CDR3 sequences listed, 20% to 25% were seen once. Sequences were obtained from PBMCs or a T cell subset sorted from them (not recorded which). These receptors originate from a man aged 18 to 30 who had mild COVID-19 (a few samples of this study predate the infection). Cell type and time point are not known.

The CDR3 sequence: CASSPYSGGYTDTQYF. The DNA for the CDR3 is TGTGCCAGCAGCCCCTACAGCGGGGGATACACAGATACGCAGTATTTT. V gene TRBV2 combines with J gene TRBJ2-3, with 8 bases matching TRBD2. Trimming cost V 6 bases and J 2 bases; bases outside gene matches: 10. The CDR3 runs to 16 residues. Germline V gene sequence: CDR1 SNHLY, CDR2 FYNNEI. Looking up the rest from reference TRBV2 and TRBJ2-3 gives the full variable domain: EPEVTQTPSHQVTQMGQEVILRCVPISNHLYFYWYRQILGQKVEFLVSFYNNEISEKSEIFDDQFSVERPDGSNFTLKIRSTKLEDSAMYFCASSPYSGGYTDTQYFGPGTRLTVL.

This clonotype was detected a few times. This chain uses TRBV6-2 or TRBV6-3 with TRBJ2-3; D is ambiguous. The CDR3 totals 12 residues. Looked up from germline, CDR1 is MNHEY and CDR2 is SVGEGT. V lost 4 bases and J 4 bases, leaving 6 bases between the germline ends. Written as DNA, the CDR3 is TGTGCCAGCAGTTCAGTCGCAGATACGCAGTATTTT. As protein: CASSSVADTQYF.

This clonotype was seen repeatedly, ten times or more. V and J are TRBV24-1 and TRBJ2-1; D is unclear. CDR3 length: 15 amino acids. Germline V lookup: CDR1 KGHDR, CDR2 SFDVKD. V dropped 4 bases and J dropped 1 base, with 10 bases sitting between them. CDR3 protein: CATSDPGRSYNEQFF. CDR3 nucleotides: TGTGCCACCAGTGACCCAGGACGGTCCTACAATGAGCAGTTCTTC.

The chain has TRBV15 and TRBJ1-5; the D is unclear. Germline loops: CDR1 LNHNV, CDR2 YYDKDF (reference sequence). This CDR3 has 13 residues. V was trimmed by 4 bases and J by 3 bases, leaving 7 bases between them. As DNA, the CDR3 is TGTGCCACCAGCAAAGACCCCAATCAGCCCCAGCATTTT. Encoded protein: CATSKDPNQPQHF.

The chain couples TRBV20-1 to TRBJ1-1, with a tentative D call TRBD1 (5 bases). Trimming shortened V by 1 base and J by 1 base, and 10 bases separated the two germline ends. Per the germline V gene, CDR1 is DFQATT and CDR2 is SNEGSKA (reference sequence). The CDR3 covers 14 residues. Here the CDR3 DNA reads TGCAGTGCTAGAGGGGGCGCAGGGAACACTGAAGCTTTCTTT. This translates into CSARGGAGNTEAFF.

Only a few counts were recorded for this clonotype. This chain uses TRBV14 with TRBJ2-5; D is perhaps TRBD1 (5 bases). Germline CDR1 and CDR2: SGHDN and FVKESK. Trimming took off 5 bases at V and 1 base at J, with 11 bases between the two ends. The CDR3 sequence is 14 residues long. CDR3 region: CASSYRQTQETQYF. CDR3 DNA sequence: TGTGCCAGCAGCTACAGACAGACCCAAGAGACCCAGTACTTC.

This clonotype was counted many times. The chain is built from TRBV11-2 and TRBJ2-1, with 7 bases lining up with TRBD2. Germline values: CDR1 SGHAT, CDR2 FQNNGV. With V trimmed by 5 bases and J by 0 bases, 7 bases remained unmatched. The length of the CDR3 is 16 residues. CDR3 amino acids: CASSAGLDSSYNEQFF. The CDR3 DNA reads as TGTGCCAGCAGCGCAGGACTAGACAGCTCCTACAATGAGCAGTTCTTC.

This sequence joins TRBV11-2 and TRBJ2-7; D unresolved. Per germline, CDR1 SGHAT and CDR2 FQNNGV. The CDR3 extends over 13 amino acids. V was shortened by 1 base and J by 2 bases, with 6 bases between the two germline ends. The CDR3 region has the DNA TGTGCCAGCAGCTTAGGGCTTCCCTACGAGCAGTACTTC. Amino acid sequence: CASSLGLPYEQYF.

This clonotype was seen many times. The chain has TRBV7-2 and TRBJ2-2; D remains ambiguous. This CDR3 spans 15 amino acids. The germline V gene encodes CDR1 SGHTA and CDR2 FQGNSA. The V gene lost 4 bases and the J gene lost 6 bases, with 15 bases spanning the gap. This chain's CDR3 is CASSSLPGTAGELFF. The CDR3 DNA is TGTGCCAGCAGCTCTCTCCCAGGAACCGCCGGGGAGCTGTTTTTT. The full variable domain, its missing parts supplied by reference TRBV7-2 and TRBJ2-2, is GAGVSQSPSNKVTEKGKDVELRCDPISGHTALYWYRQSLGQGLEFLIYFQGNSAPDKSGLPSDRFSAERTGGSVSTLTIQRTQQEDSAVYLCASSSLPGTAGELFFGEGSRLTVL.

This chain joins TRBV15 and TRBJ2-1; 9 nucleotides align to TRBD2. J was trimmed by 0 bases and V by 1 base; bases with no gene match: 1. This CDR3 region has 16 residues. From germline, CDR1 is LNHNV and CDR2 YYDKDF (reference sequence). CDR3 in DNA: TGTGCCACCAGCAGAGCGCGGGGGGGCTCCTACAATGAGCAGTTCTTC. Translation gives CATSRARGGSYNEQFF.

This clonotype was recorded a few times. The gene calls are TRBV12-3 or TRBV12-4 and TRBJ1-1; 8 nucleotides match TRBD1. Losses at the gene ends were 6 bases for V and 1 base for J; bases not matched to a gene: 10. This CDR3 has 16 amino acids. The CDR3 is CASRRTGQEGNTEAFF. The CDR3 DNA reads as TGTGCCAGCAGACGCACGGGACAGGAGGGGAACACTGAAGCTTTCTTT.

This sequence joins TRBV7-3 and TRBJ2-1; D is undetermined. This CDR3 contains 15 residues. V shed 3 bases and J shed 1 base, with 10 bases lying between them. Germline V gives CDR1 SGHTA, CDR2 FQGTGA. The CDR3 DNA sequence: TGTGCCAGCAGCTTCCTGGTAGGGTCCTACAATGAGCAGTTCTTC. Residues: CASSFLVGSYNEQFF. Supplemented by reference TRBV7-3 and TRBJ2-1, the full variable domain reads GAGVSQTPSNKVTEKGKYVELRCDPISGHTALYWYRQSLGQGPEFLIYFQGTGAADDSGLPNDRFFAVRPEGSVSTLKIQRTERGDSAVYLCASSFLVGSYNEQFFGPGTRLTVL.

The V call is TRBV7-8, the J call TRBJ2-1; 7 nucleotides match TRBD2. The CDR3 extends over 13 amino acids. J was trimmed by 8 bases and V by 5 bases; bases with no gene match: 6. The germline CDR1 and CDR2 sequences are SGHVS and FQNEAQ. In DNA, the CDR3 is TGTGCCAGCAGCCTCGGTCGGGGGGATGAGCAGTTCTTC. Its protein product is CASSLGRGDEQFF.

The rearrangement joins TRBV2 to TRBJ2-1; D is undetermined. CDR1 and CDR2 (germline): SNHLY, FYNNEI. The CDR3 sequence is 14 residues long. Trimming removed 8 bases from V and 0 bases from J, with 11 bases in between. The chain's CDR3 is CASRRSSSYNEQFF. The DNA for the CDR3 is TGTGCCAGCCGTCGGTCGAGCTCCTACAATGAGCAGTTCTTC.